The rows below give T cell receptor beta chains drawn from one sample of a study of cytomegalovirus exposure and HLA in healthy donors. The method was immunoSEQ multiplex PCR; TCRdb's version includes in-frame clones alone and lacks a portion of them. The sample has over 150,000 clones; around 77% are singletons. Sequenced input: PBMCs. Receptor source: a woman between 50 and 59 years old in good health and CMV-seropositive. The CDR3 runs from the conserved cysteine through the conserved F or W. The D gene is left open where the match is weak. Not every row has a clone size; where given, it reads once, few, many or a size class.

cdr3_length	v_call	j_call	d_call	clone_size	cdr3_aa	cdr3_nt
14	TRBV2	TRBJ1-5	-	once	CASRGDSGNQPQHF	TGTGCCAGCAGAGGAGATTCAGGCAATCAGCCCCAGCATTTT
13	TRBV2	TRBJ1-2	-	-	CANLGGALNGYTF	TGTGCCAACCTTGGGGGGGCGCTTAACGGCTACACCTTC
13	TRBV18	TRBJ1-4	-	-	CASCRGTNEKLFF	TGTGCCAGCTGCCGAGGGACTAATGAAAAACTGTTTTTT
16	TRBV11-3	TRBJ1-2	TRBD1	-	CASSLGGDRGHYGYTF	TGTGCCAGCAGCTTAGGGGGGGACAGGGGTCACTATGGCTACACCTTC
14	TRBV6-1	TRBJ1-3	-	once	CASSGGSSGNTIYF	TGTGCCAGCAGTGGGGGCAGCTCTGGAAACACCATATATTTT
15	TRBV6-1	TRBJ1-5	-	-	CASSEGGVSNQPQHF	TGTGCCAGCAGTGAGGGGGGGGTTAGCAATCAGCCCCAGCATTTT
15	TRBV15	TRBJ1-1	TRBD1	-	CATSRTVTGVTEAFF	TGTGCCACCAGCAGAACCGTAACAGGGGTGACTGAAGCTTTCTTT
15	TRBV7-2	TRBJ1-3	TRBD1	-	CASRDRDRGGNTIYF	TGTGCCAGCAGAGACCGGGACAGGGGTGGAAACACCATATATTTT
15	TRBV5-4	TRBJ2-5	-	-	CASSLGGGWAETQYF	TGTGCCAGCAGCTTGGGCGGAGGGTGGGCGGAGACCCAGTACTTC
14	TRBV6-1	TRBJ1-1	TRBD1	-	CASSHDRGDTEAFF	TGTGCCAGCAGCCACGACAGGGGGGATACTGAAGCTTTCTTT
13	TRBV7-3	TRBJ1-1	TRBD1	-	CASSADRGLEAFF	TGTGCCAGCAGCGCAGACAGGGGGCTTGAAGCTTTCTTT
13	TRBV6-1	TRBJ1-2	TRBD1	few	CASSSQGLDGYTF	TGTGCCAGCAGTTCACAGGGGCTAGATGGCTACACCTTC
15	TRBV28	TRBJ2-1	TRBD2	-	CASSFPGLAGAEQFF	TGTGCCAGCAGTTTTCCGGGACTAGCGGGAGCTGAGCAGTTCTTC
16	TRBV28	TRBJ1-5	TRBD1	-	CASSFGSRGRDQPQHF	TGTGCCAGCAGTTTTGGAAGCAGGGGGCGAGATCAGCCCCAGCATTTT
15	TRBV7-8	TRBJ1-2	-	-	CASSPGVGLLYGYTF	TGTGCCAGCAGCCCAGGGGTGGGATTACTCTATGGCTACACCTTC
14	TRBV28	TRBJ1-2	TRBD1	-	CATSRGQGHYGYTF	TGTGCCACATCCCGCGGACAGGGGCACTATGGCTACACCTTC
13	TRBV11-2	TRBJ2-1	-	-	CASSSEGGGEQFF	TGTGCCAGCAGCTCCGAGGGAGGGGGAGAGCAGTTCTTC
15	TRBV5-4	TRBJ1-2	TRBD1	once	CASSYDRGQMNGYTF	TGTGCCAGCAGCTATGACAGGGGGCAAATGAATGGCTACACCTTC
15	TRBV5-1	TRBJ2-2	-	few	CASSQGGATTGELFF	TGCGCCAGCAGCCAAGGGGGGGCGACCACCGGGGAGCTGTTTTTT
15	TRBV18	TRBJ2-2	TRBD1	-	CASSPKTGGTGELFF	TGTGCCAGCTCACCAAAGACAGGGGGGACCGGGGAGCTGTTTTTT
15	TRBV10-3	TRBJ1-1	TRBD1	-	CAISTGGSGAGEAFF	TGTGCCATCAGCACAGGGGGCTCGGGGGCTGGAGAAGCTTTCTTT
13	TRBV19	TRBJ2-7	-	-	CASLRGVSYEQYF	TGTGCCAGCCTCAGGGGCGTCTCCTACGAGCAGTACTTC
16	TRBV9	TRBJ1-3	-	few	CASSGRSRHSGNTIYF	TGTGCCAGCAGTGGTAGGTCTAGGCACTCTGGAAACACCATATATTTT
16	TRBV19	TRBJ1-2	-	-	CASSPGPAGGSYGYTF	TGTGCCAGTAGTCCCGGGCCGGCGGGGGGCTCCTATGGCTACACCTTC
17	TRBV7-9	TRBJ1-2	TRBD1	-	CASSLAGGGQRDYGYTF	TGTGCCAGCAGCTTAGCAGGGGGCGGACAGAGGGACTATGGCTACACCTTC
15	TRBV9	TRBJ1-1	TRBD1	few	CASSVVVGGGTEAFF	TGTGCCAGCAGCGTAGTAGTAGGGGGCGGCACTGAAGCTTTCTTT
14	TRBV2	TRBJ2-7	TRBD1	-	CASTRDRGGYEQYF	TGTGCCAGCACCAGAGACAGGGGAGGCTACGAGCAGTACTTC
18	TRBV30	TRBJ2-3	TRBD1	-	CAWRTTGGLVSWTDTQYF	TGTGCCTGGAGGACTACAGGGGGGTTGGTTTCATGGACAGATACGCAGTATTTT
15	TRBV5-1	TRBJ2-1	-	-	CATKPGDSSYNEQFF	TGCGCCACCAAGCCAGGGGATAGCTCCTACAATGAGCAGTTCTTC
15	TRBV27	TRBJ2-7	TRBD2	-	CASSFLAGSSYEQYF	TGTGCCAGCAGTTTCCTAGCGGGGAGCTCCTACGAGCAGTACTTC
14	TRBV18	TRBJ2-7	-	once	CASSLSQGSHEQYF	TGTGCCAGCTCACTTAGTCAGGGGTCCCACGAGCAGTACTTC
14	TRBV18	TRBJ2-1	TRBD1	few	CASSPGQLYNEQFF	TGTGCCAGCTCACCGGGACAGCTATACAATGAGCAGTTCTTC
13	TRBV6-5	TRBJ1-2	TRBD1	-	CASSPGQVSGYTF	TGTGCCAGCAGCCCCGGACAGGTTTCTGGCTACACCTTC
16	TRBV28	TRBJ2-3	TRBD2	once	CASSSPSGGATDTQYF	TGTGCCAGCAGTTCCCCTAGCGGGGGGGCTACAGATACGCAGTATTTT
15	TRBV27	TRBJ1-2	TRBD1	few	CASSTRTGSVYGYTF	TGTGCCAGCAGTACGCGGACAGGGTCGGTCTATGGCTACACCTTC
11	TRBV19	TRBJ2-6	TRBD1	once	CASSIAGGLTF	TGTGCCAGTAGTATAGCAGGGGGCCTGACTTTC
15	TRBV9	TRBJ1-2	-	-	CASSVATNPLYGYTF	TGTGCCAGCAGCGTAGCTACCAACCCCCTCTATGGCTACACCTTC
17	TRBV7-3	TRBJ2-1	-	-	CASSFLPARGAGNEQFF	TGTGCCAGCAGCTTTCTCCCAGCACGGGGGGCGGGGAATGAGCAGTTCTTC
15	TRBV18	TRBJ2-4	TRBD2	-	CASSPAGEVKNIQYF	TGTGCCAGCTCACCCGCGGGAGAAGTCAAAAACATTCAGTACTTC
12	TRBV5-1	TRBJ2-5	-	-	CASSLRGETQYF	TGCGCCAGCAGCTTAAGGGGAGAGACCCAGTACTTC
14	TRBV19	TRBJ2-7	TRBD1	few	CASKNSGTGGEQYF	TGTGCCAGTAAAAATTCCGGGACAGGGGGCGAGCAGTACTTC
14	TRBV5-1	TRBJ1-1	TRBD1	-	CASSRTGGWTEAFF	TGCGCCAGCAGCAGGACAGGGGGCTGGACTGAAGCTTTCTTT
16	TRBV7-2	TRBJ1-6	-	few	CASSLARLPGNSPLHF	TGTGCCAGCAGCTTAGCCCGACTCCCGGGGAATTCACCCCTCCACTTT
16	TRBV7-9	TRBJ2-3	-	few	CASSPKGGAEADTQYF	TGTGCCAGCAGCCCCAAAGGGGGGGCCGAGGCAGATACGCAGTATTTT
15	TRBV5-1	TRBJ2-1	-	few	CASSLEGGSYNEQFF	TGCGCCAGCAGCTTGGAGGGGGGGTCCTACAATGAGCAGTTCTTC
14	TRBV19	TRBJ1-1	-	-	CASSIRQLYTEAFF	TGTGCCAGTAGTATCCGACAGTTGTACACTGAAGCTTTCTTT
16	TRBV7-9	TRBJ1-6	TRBD1	-	CASSSGRTGLDSPLHF	TGTGCCAGCAGCTCCGGTCGGACAGGTCTTGACTCACCCCTCCACTTT
15	TRBV7-9	TRBJ1-1	-	-	CASSSPSQGRTEAFF	TGTGCCAGCAGCTCCCCCTCACAGGGAAGGACTGAAGCTTTCTTT